Listed below are T cell receptor beta chains from one sample, sequenced in a study of blood T cell repertoires in COVID-19. Some clones are missing from TCRdb's copy, which holds only in-frame ones; the method was immunoSEQ multiplex PCR. The sample lists hundreds of thousands of clones, about nine tenths occurring once. Sequencing input: PBMCs or T cells enriched from blood (not recorded which). The receptor set was obtained from a man in his sixties who had recovered from COVID-19. The CDR3 runs from the conserved cysteine through the conserved F or W. D genes are given only for firm matches. Clone size is stated in some rows and not others, as once, few, many or a class when expanded.

CDR3aa | CDR3nt | j_gene | v_gene | d_gene | abundance
CASSLLDSPLHF | TGTGCCAGCAGCTTGCTCGATTCACCCCTCCACTTT | TRBJ1-6 | TRBV5-6 | . | .
CASSSQIYEQYF | TGTGCCAGCAGTTCCCAAATCTACGAGCAGTACTTC | TRBJ2-7 | TRBV7-9 | . | .
CASSLASTVTGNTIYF | TGTGCCAGCAGCTTAGCGTCCACTGTGACTGGAAACACCATATATTTT | TRBJ1-3 | TRBV7-9 | . | .
CASSPGQNSNQPQHF | TGTGCCAGCTCACCCGGACAGAATAGCAATCAGCCCCAGCATTTT | TRBJ1-5 | TRBV18 | . | .
CALGGQGRGYGYTF | TGTGCCCTCGGAGGGCAGGGAAGAGGCTATGGCTACACCTTC | TRBJ1-2 | TRBV10-3 | . | .
CASIRPGTGLPSYNEQFF | TGTGCCAGCATCCGCCCCGGGACAGGGTTACCCTCCTACAATGAGCAGTTCTTC | TRBJ2-1 | TRBV27 | TRBD1 | .
CASSKVATPTSSYNSPLHF | TGTGCCAGCAGTAAAGTGGCGACACCAACGAGCTCCTATAATTCACCCCTCCACTTT | TRBJ1-6 | TRBV7-2 | . | .
CASGVRDSFFSGANVLTF | TGTGCCAGCGGGGTTAGGGACAGTTTTTTCTCTGGGGCCAACGTCCTGACTTTC | TRBJ2-6 | TRBV11-2 | TRBD1 | .
CASSYWRDTEAFF | TGTGCCAGCAGTTACTGGAGGGACACTGAAGCTTTCTTT | TRBJ1-1 | TRBV12-3/TRBV12-4 | . | .
CSAAGGGYTF | TGCAGTGCTGCCGGCGGGGGCTACACCTTC | TRBJ1-2 | TRBV20-1 | . | .
CSASGDREIYEQYF | TGCAGTGCTAGTGGTGACAGGGAGATATACGAGCAGTACTTC | TRBJ2-7 | TRBV20-1 | TRBD1 | .
CASSLGSALLTDTQYF | TGCGCCAGCAGCTTGGGTAGCGCGCTCCTCACAGATACGCAGTATTTT | TRBJ2-3 | TRBV5-1 | . | .
CASSRTGAGYTF | TGTGCCAGCAGCCGGACAGGGGCGGGCTACACCTTC | TRBJ1-2 | TRBV27 | TRBD1 | .
CASSLRSAGFFYGYTF | TGTGCCAGCAGTTTACGGTCGGCAGGATTTTTTTATGGCTACACCTTC | TRBJ1-2 | TRBV28 | . | .
CASSLGTAHGGYTF | TGTGCCAGCAGCTTAGGGACAGCGCACGGTGGCTACACCTTC | TRBJ1-2 | TRBV7-2 | . | .
CASAPLAGGRNEQFF | TGTGCCAGCGCCCCCCTAGCGGGAGGGCGTAATGAGCAGTTCTTC | TRBJ2-1 | TRBV7-2 | TRBD2 | once
CASSSQDRRNQPQHF | TGTGCCAGCAGCAGCCAGGACAGGAGAAATCAGCCCCAGCATTTT | TRBJ1-5 | TRBV6-5 | TRBD1 | .
CASSLGDRGYNEQFF | TGCGCCAGCAGCCTCGGGGACAGGGGATATAATGAGCAGTTCTTC | TRBJ2-1 | TRBV4-1 | TRBD1 | .
CASSISTGGSSYNSPLHF | TGTGCCAGTAGTATTTCGACAGGGGGAAGCTCCTATAATTCACCCCTCCACTTT | TRBJ1-6 | TRBV19 | TRBD1 | .
CASSSGGAGDTEAFF | TGTGCCAGCAGCTCGGGAGGGGCCGGGGACACTGAAGCTTTCTTT | TRBJ1-1 | TRBV6-2/TRBV6-3 | . | .
CSASKGRGAVLYGYTF | TGCAGTGCTAGTAAAGGTCGGGGGGCGGTTTTGTATGGCTACACCTTC | TRBJ1-2 | TRBV20-1 | . | .
CASSLRGGSYEQYF | TGTGCCAGCAGCTTACGGGGGGGTTCGTACGAGCAGTACTTC | TRBJ2-7 | TRBV11-2 | TRBD2 | .
CASSERRGGSTDTQYF | TGTGCCAGCAGTGAACGGAGAGGGGGTAGCACAGATACGCAGTATTTT | TRBJ2-3 | TRBV6-1 | . | once
CASSLARGPYEQYF | TGTGCCAGCAGCTTAGCTCGGGGTCCCTACGAGCAGTACTTC | TRBJ2-7 | TRBV11-3 | . | .
CASSHGITGQSTDTQYF | TGTGCCAGCAGCCATGGTATTACAGGGCAGAGCACAGATACGCAGTATTTT | TRBJ2-3 | TRBV3-1/TRBV3-2 | . | once
CASSYGRGVGEAFF | TGTGCCAGCAGTTACGGGAGGGGAGTCGGTGAAGCTTTCTTT | TRBJ1-1 | TRBV6-5 | . | once
CASSQEVAGGNGELFF | TGTGCCAGCAGCCAAGAGGTAGCGGGGGGCAACGGGGAGCTGTTTTTT | TRBJ2-2 | TRBV4-2 | TRBD2 | .
CASSTLSGMTNEQFF | TGTGCCAGTAGTACCCTTAGCGGGATGACCAATGAGCAGTTCTTC | TRBJ2-1 | TRBV19 | TRBD2 | .
CAISEGDRGPYEQYF | TGTGCCATCAGTGAGGGGGACAGGGGGCCCTACGAGCAGTACTTC | TRBJ2-7 | TRBV10-3 | TRBD1 | .
CASSLGLAGAGNTGELFF | TGCGCCAGCAGCTTGGGACTAGCGGGAGCTGGGAACACCGGGGAGCTGTTTTTT | TRBJ2-2 | TRBV5-1 | TRBD2 | .
CASGRYSDSPLHF | TGTGCCAGTGGCAGGTACAGTGATTCACCCCTCCACTTT | TRBJ1-6 | TRBV19 | . | .
CASSPDTYYGYTF | TGTGCCAGCTCACCTGACACCTACTATGGCTACACCTTC | TRBJ1-2 | TRBV18 | . | .
CASSIGQGRHEQYF | TGTGCCAGTAGTATCGGACAGGGAAGGCACGAGCAGTACTTC | TRBJ2-7 | TRBV19 | TRBD1 | .
CASSQFSGADTQYF | TGCGCCAGCAGCCAATTCAGCGGGGCAGATACGCAGTATTTT | TRBJ2-3 | TRBV4-3 | TRBD2 | .
CASSSGQTYNEQFF | TGTGCCAGCAGTTCGGGACAGACTTACAATGAGCAGTTCTTC | TRBJ2-1 | TRBV28 | TRBD1 | .
CASSMGLAGTDTQYF | TGTGCCAGCAGCATGGGGCTAGCGGGCACAGATACGCAGTATTTT | TRBJ2-3 | TRBV5-4 | TRBD2 | .